A selection of T cell receptor beta chains follows, all from one sample in a study of cytomegalovirus exposure and HLA in healthy donors. This table comes from immunoSEQ multiplex PCR, and its TCRdb copy is limited to in-frame clones, with some not included. Among 160,000 or so clones listed, 77% were seen once. The sequenced material came from PBMCs. The receptor source for this set is a woman in her thirties in good health and CMV-seronegative. CDR3s include the opening cysteine and the closing phenylalanine or tryptophan.

length | J | V | CDR3
13 | TRBJ2-3 | TRBV7-7 | CASSPYPTDTQYF
13 | TRBJ1-1 | TRBV7-9 | CASSRGGPTQAFF
15 | TRBJ1-1 | TRBV19 | CASSFLQGMNTEAFF
15 | TRBJ2-1 | TRBV11-2 | CASTLSGGAVNEQFF
16 | TRBJ2-1 | TRBV4-1 | CASSQGGQAFRNEQFF
15 | TRBJ2-7 | TRBV6-1 | CASSEQRGNYYEQYF
14 | TRBJ2-1 | TRBV7-2 | CASSLGGSGNEQFF
15 | TRBJ1-2 | TRBV21-1 | CASSIGNGTIYGYTF
14 | TRBJ1-4 | TRBV18 | CASSSRSPNEKLFF
14 | TRBJ1-5 | TRBV5-1 | CASSLGQGDQPQHF
15 | TRBJ1-1 | TRBV6-5 | CASSPGQEGGTEAFF
13 | TRBJ1-2 | TRBV12-5 | CASASMGNYGYTF
17 | TRBJ2-5 | TRBV7-8 | CASSLEGSGGSGETQYF
14 | TRBJ2-7 | TRBV27 | CASSSYAGVDEQYF
15 | TRBJ1-1 | TRBV10-3 | CAIRALRTGVNEAFF
14 | TRBJ2-2 | TRBV11-2 | CASSLIQGGGELFF
14 | TRBJ2-5 | TRBV5-4 | CASSLQGGKETQYF
15 | TRBJ2-7 | TRBV6-5 | CASSYGTGRSYEQYF
16 | TRBJ2-3 | TRBV6-4 | CASSSGGGSGTDTQYF
14 | TRBJ1-6 | TRBV10-2 | CASTGGTINSPLHF
15 | TRBJ2-5 | TRBV5-4 | CASSLLAGGQETQYF
15 | TRBJ1-1 | TRBV5-1 | CASSLSGGAGPEAFF
13 | TRBJ2-7 | TRBV15 | CATSGDSPYEQYF
14 | TRBJ1-6 | TRBV25-1 | CASSEKQGYSPLHF
15 | TRBJ1-1 | TRBV2 | CASSEESQENTEAFF
14 | TRBJ1-1 | TRBV18 | CASSSADMNTEAFF
15 | TRBJ2-2 | TRBV2 | CASREGQGNTGELFF
14 | TRBJ1-6 | TRBV5-1 | CASSLAGIISPLHF
14 | TRBJ1-5 | TRBV30 | CAWSEQGAPQPQHF
13 | TRBJ2-3 | TRBV7-2 | CASSQDSGDTQYF
16 | TRBJ1-3 | TRBV5-1 | CASSPTAGSSGNTIYF
14 | TRBJ1-1 | TRBV27 | CASSPSSLYTEAFF
19 | TRBJ2-7 | TRBV7-8 | CASSLQSLAGPTSPYEQYF
14 | TRBJ1-2 | TRBV11-2 | CASSLTEANYGYTF
16 | TRBJ2-1 | TRBV19 | CASSIAGGSSYNEQFF
12 | TRBJ2-1 | TRBV7-8 | CASSLVYNEQFF
16 | TRBJ2-1 | TRBV6-5 | CASSWGSGGARNEQFF
14 | TRBJ1-4 | TRBV6-5 | CASSGQGSGEKLFF
15 | TRBJ1-5 | TRBV6-6 | CASSPLGQGNQPQHF
16 | TRBJ2-2 | TRBV7-9 | CASLSGVLRSTGELFF
14 | TRBJ2-5 | TRBV5-8 | CASSLTGLGGTQYF
14 | TRBJ2-3 | TRBV5-1 | CASSLAVATDTQYF
15 | TRBJ2-7 | TRBV5-4 | CASTSQGGGAYEQYF
13 | TRBJ1-2 | TRBV11-2 | CASSWTANYGYTF
15 | TRBJ1-6 | TRBV18 | CASSPDRARHSPLHF
13 | TRBJ1-1 | TRBV28 | CASSFNKNTEAFF